These 32 T cell receptor beta chains were all obtained from the same sample, sequenced in a study of T-cell reconstitution after alpha-beta-depleted transplantation in children (dated by TCRdb to 2016 to 2017). Receptor libraries were prepared by PCR. Reads for this sample came from an Illumina HiSeq 2500. TCR library preparation used molecular barcoding, with unique molecular identifiers applied to normalize quantification of the TCRbeta repertoire. Through fastp at Q25 and MiXCR, TCRdb rebuilt clones from the public reads, retaining in-frame beta chains. Rows merge per CDR3 protein into single entries with the most common DNA and genes. The sample table holds about 240,000 distinct CDR3 sequences, of which about 25% were seen once. Over 2.5% of the sample is taken by the ten largest. Reading the label with the study, this specimen's treatment or condition is: allogeneic hematopoietic cell transplantation with graft depleted of TCRalphabeta T cells and CD19 B cells.

Material: PBMCs, obtained before TCRalphabeta/CD19-depleted stem cell transplant. These receptors all stem from a girl aged 2 to 9 with Fanconi anemia, due to receive a stem cell transplant.

CDR3 region: CASSPVTSGYQETQYF. DNA for the CDR3: TGCGCCAGCAGCCCCGTGACTAGCGGCTATCAAGAGACCCAGTACTTC. The chain carries TRBV5-1 and TRBJ2-5, with TRBD2 matching 9 bases. Germline CDR1 is SGHRS and CDR2 is YFSETQ. The J segment lost 2 bases and the V segment lost 4 bases, leaving 9 bases of the junction unmatched. CDR3 length: 16 amino acids.

This clonotype was seen at least ten times. The chain has TRBV5-1 and TRBJ2-5, with TRBD1 matching over 7 bases. The V and J ends lost 4 bases and 3 bases, in that order; junction bases with no gene match: 15. CDR1 and CDR2 from the germline V gene are SGHRS and YFSETQ. The CDR3 extends over 17 amino acids. CDR3 loop: CASSLLQLGTVEETQYF. The CDR3 bases are TGCGCCAGCAGCCTGCTTCAATTGGGGACAGTGGAAGAGACCCAGTACTTC.

This clonotype has just a few counts. The rearrangement joins TRBV4-2 to TRBJ2-2; 7 nucleotides agree with TRBD1. The CDR3 consists of 15 residues. CDR1 and CDR2 from the germline V gene are LGHNA and YNFKEQ. V was pared by 1 base and J by 7 bases, with 6 bases of the junction left unmatched. The CDR3 reads CASSQAQGSYGELFF. In DNA, the CDR3 is TGTGCCAGCAGCCAAGCACAGGGGTCGTACGGGGAGCTGTTTTTT.

The J gene is TRBJ1-2, the V gene TRBV7-9, with a tentative D call TRBD1 (6 bases). V dropped 5 bases and J dropped 3 bases, with 10 bases sitting between them. The CDR3 loop spans 13 amino acids. Germline loops: CDR1 SEHNR, CDR2 FQNEAQ (reference sequence). Here the CDR3 reads CASSPTGYYGYTF. The CDR3 DNA is TGTGCCAGCAGCCCAACAGGGTACTATGGCTACACCTTC.

This clonotype was detected many times. The chain combines TRBV5-1 with TRBJ2-1; the match to TRBD2 covers 10 bases. The CDR3 is made up of 18 amino acids. V trimming: 4 bases; J trimming: 2 bases; junction bases outside the gene matches: 12. CDR1 SGHRS and CDR2 YFSETQ come from the germline V gene. In DNA, the CDR3 is TGCGCCAGCAGCCGAGCCTTAGCGGGGGGTCGCACCTACAATGAGCAGTTCTTC. It encodes CASSRALAGGRTYNEQFF.

This clonotype was picked up a small number of times. The rearrangement uses TRBV20-1 and TRBJ1-4; D possibly corresponds to TRBD1 (6 bases). The CDR3 has 14 residues. Germline V gene sequence: CDR1 DFQATT, CDR2 SNEGSKA (reference sequence). Trimming took 4 bases from V and 6 from J, leaving 15 bases between them. In DNA, the CDR3 is TGCAGTGCTAATAACAGGGCGAGTCATGAAAAACTGTTTTTT. Translated, it gives CSANNRASHEKLFF.

The V gene is TRBV20-1, the J gene TRBJ2-5; D is unclear. V gave up 3 bases and J gave up 3 bases, with 14 bases separating them. Germline CDR1 is DFQATT and CDR2 is SNEGSKA (reference sequence). CDR3 length equals 14 residues. CDR3 sequence: CSARRLPQKETQYF. CDR3 coding DNA: TGCAGTGCTAGGCGGCTTCCGCAAAAAGAGACCCAGTACTTC.

The chain joins TRBV15 to TRBJ2-3, with TRBD2 matching 10 bases. CDR3 length: 15 amino acids. Germline CDR1 reads LNHNV; CDR2 reads YYDKDF (reference sequence). J gave up 4 bases and V 2 bases, and 3 bases lay outside the gene matches. CDR3: CATSRLAGDSDTQYF. The CDR3 nucleotides are TGTGCCACCAGCAGACTAGCGGGGGATTCAGATACGCAGTATTTT. Looking up the rest from reference TRBV15 and TRBJ2-3 gives the full variable domain: DAMVIQNPRYQVTQFGKPVTLSCSQTLNHNVMYWYQQKSSQAPKLLFHYYDKDFNNEADTPDNFQSRRPNTSFCFLDIRSPGLGDTAMYLCATSRLAGDSDTQYFGPGTRLTVL.

The chain carries TRBV29-1 and TRBJ1-1; D is unclear. CDR3 length equals 14 residues. Germline values: CDR1 SQVTM, CDR2 ANQGSEA. V lost 8 bases and J 3 bases, leaving 19 bases between the germline ends. The CDR3 bases are TGCAGCTCCACGCCCGGCGGTAAGGACACTGAAGCTTTCTTT. Protein sequence: CSSTPGGKDTEAFF.

The rearrangement links TRBV28 to TRBJ2-7; 7 nucleotides line up with TRBD1. The CDR3 extends over 14 amino acids. Germline trimming cut 3 bases from V and 7 bases from J; bases unmatched to any gene: 9. Looked up from germline, CDR1 is MDHEN and CDR2 is SYDVKM. DNA of the CDR3: TGTGCCAGCAGTTTCGACAGGGTCAGGGTAGAGCAGTACTTC. This gives the protein CASSFDRVRVEQYF. Using reference TRBV28 and TRBJ2-7 for the parts outside the CDR3, the full variable domain is DVKVTQSSRYLVKRTGEKVFLECVQDMDHENMFWYRQDPGLGLRLIYFSYDVKMKEKGDIPEGYSVSREKKERFSLILESASTNQTSMYLCASSFDRVRVEQYFGPGTRLTVT.

The sample holds a few counts of this clonotype. The V call is TRBV21-1, the J call TRBJ2-6; TRBD1 is the table's D call, not checked against the DNA. TRBV21-1 is listed as a pseudogene. The CDR3 consists of 18 residues. CDR3 residues: CASSTRDRDPSGANVLTF. CDR3 coding DNA: TGTGCCAGCAGCACCCGGGACAGGGATCCCTCTGGGGCCAACGTCCTGACTTTC.

The chain employs TRBV18 and TRBJ2-1, with 7 nucleotides matching TRBD2. CDR1 KGHSH and CDR2 LQKENI come from the germline V gene. This CDR3 contains 14 residues. J lost 8 bases, V lost 7 bases, and 11 bases had no gene match. CDR3 DNA sequence: TGTGCCAGCTTGGGTATGACTAGCTTCGATGAGCAGTTCTTC. Protein: CASLGMTSFDEQFF.

The rearrangement joins TRBV20-1 to TRBJ1-2, with D possibly being TRBD1 (6 bases). V was cut by 3 bases and J by 0 bases, with 14 bases left in between. The CDR3 sequence is 15 residues long. CDR1 DFQATT and CDR2 SNEGSKA come from the germline V gene (reference sequence). This chain's CDR3 is CSARRPDSPNYGYTF. As DNA, the CDR3 is TGCAGTGCTAGGCGCCCGGACAGCCCTAACTATGGCTACACCTTC.

This clonotype was picked up many times. The chain links TRBV11-2 to TRBJ2-5; D is unresolved. This CDR3 has 12 residues. Germline lookup yields CDR1 SGHAT and CDR2 FQNNGV. V lost 5 bases and J 4 bases, leaving 8 bases between the germline ends. The CDR3 region has the DNA TGTGCCAGCAGCCGCGATACAGAGACCCAGTACTTC. Residues: CASSRDTETQYF.

This clonotype appeared a few times. Germline is not matched at one junction end, which may reflect a read error. This chain uses TRBV7-9 with TRBJ2-5, with D possibly matching TRBD2 (5 bases). This CDR3 comprises 13 residues. Germline V gene sequence: CDR1 SEHNR, CDR2 FQNEAQ (reference sequence). CDR3 in amino acids: CASSLAAQETQYF. The CDR3 bases are TGTGCCAGCAGCCTAGCAGCTCAAGAGACCCAGTACTTC.

This clonotype appeared many times. V and J are TRBV4-2 and TRBJ2-7, with 8 positions matching TRBD2. Germline-derived CDR1 and CDR2 are LGHNA and YNFKEQ. The V and J ends lost 1 base and 1 base, in that order; junction bases with no gene match: 6. The CDR3 is 16 amino acids. The CDR3 loop is CASSQGRGTSSYEQYF. The DNA for the CDR3 is TGTGCCAGCAGCCAAGGGAGGGGGACTAGTTCCTACGAGCAGTACTTC.

This clonotype has ten or more counts. DNA for the CDR3: TGCAGCGTTGAGGCCGTAGGCGACGAGCAGTACTTC. Translating gives CSVEAVGDEQYF. The chain joins TRBV29-1 to TRBJ2-7, with D unresolved. There are 12 residues in the CDR3. V lost 3 bases and J lost 5, with 11 bases in between. Germline CDR1 SQVTM, CDR2 ANQGSEA.

This clonotype was detected many times. This chain connects TRBV5-1 to TRBJ2-1, with D maybe TRBD1 (6 bases). Trimming removed 2 bases from V and 10 bases from J, with 7 bases in between. This CDR3 is built from 11 residues. Germline V gene sequence: CDR1 SGHRS, CDR2 YFSETQ. This CDR3 reads CASSLQGEQFF. As DNA, the CDR3 is TGCGCCAGCAGCTTACAGGGCGAGCAGTTCTTC.

The chain has TRBV29-1 and TRBJ2-7, with 10 bases that match TRBD1. Trimming took 8 bases from V and 2 from J; bases not matched to a gene: 9. The CDR3 is 14 residues long. From germline, CDR1 is SQVTM and CDR2 ANQGSEA. CDR3 coding DNA: TGCAGCCTCCACGGGACAGGGGCCACCTACGAGCAGTACTTC. This encodes CSLHGTGATYEQYF.

J is TRBJ1-1 and V is TRBV7-8; a weak D match, TRBD1 (5 bases). The CDR3 runs 16 residues. Germline values: CDR1 SGHVS, CDR2 FQNEAQ. Trimming shortened V by 1 base and J by 0 bases, and 12 bases separated the two germline ends. The CDR3 spells CASSLVSGTLNTEAFF. The DNA for the CDR3 is TGTGCCAGCAGCTTAGTCTCAGGGACGCTGAACACTGAAGCTTTCTTT.

This clonotype was seen ten or more times. This chain joins TRBV4-2 and TRBJ2-4, with 14 bases aligning to TRBD2. V was pared by 1 base and J by 7 bases, with 12 bases of the junction left unmatched. This CDR3 contains 19 residues. Germline V lookup: CDR1 LGHNA, CDR2 YNFKEQ. The chain's CDR3 is CASSQAYRGTSGSANIQYF. The CDR3 region has the DNA TGTGCCAGCAGCCAAGCTTACCGCGGGACTAGCGGGAGTGCGAACATTCAGTACTTC.

This clonotype was counted ten times or more. This sequence joins TRBV20-1 and TRBJ2-3; no firm D call. Germline assignment: CDR1 DFQATT and CDR2 SNEGSKA (reference sequence). The CDR3 is 12 amino acids. Trimming pared 4 bases from V and 4 bases from J, leaving 9 bases between. In DNA, the CDR3 is TGCAGTGCTAAGGGTGGCGCAGATACGCAGTATTTT. It is translated as CSAKGGADTQYF.

At least ten counts were recorded for this clonotype. The genes are TRBV12-3 or TRBV12-4 and TRBJ2-7, with 10 bases aligning to TRBD2. V lost 5 bases to trimming and J lost 3 bases; unmatched junction nucleotides: 1. The CDR3 length is 13 residues. For the CDR3, the DNA is TGTGCCAGCAGTCGGACTAGCGGCTACGAGCAGTACTTC. Translation: CASSRTSGYEQYF.

Only a few counts were recorded for this clonotype. The rearrangement joins TRBV7-9 to TRBJ2-1; the match to TRBD2 covers 7 bases. Germline V gene data show CDR1 as SEHNR and CDR2 as FQNEAQ (reference sequence). The J segment lost 9 bases and the V segment lost 5 bases, leaving 16 bases of the junction unmatched. The CDR3 covers 16 residues. CDR3 bases: TGTGCCAGCAGCCGGCGGCTTGCGGGAGCTGGTATTGAGCAGTTCTTC. Protein product: CASSRRLAGAGIEQFF. Combining the CDR3 with reference TRBV7-9 and TRBJ2-1 gives the whole variable domain DTGVSQNPRHKITKRGQNVTFRCDPISEHNRLYWYRQTLGQGPEFLTYFQNEAQLEKSRLLSDRFSAERPKGSFSTLEIQRTEQGDSAMYLCASSRRLAGAGIEQFFGPGTRLTVL.

This chain uses TRBV15 with TRBJ1-1; D unclear. Germline V gives CDR1 LNHNV, CDR2 YYDKDF (reference sequence). CDR3 size: 16 residues. The V end was cut by 0 bases, the J end by 1 base, with 12 bases between. The CDR3 region has the DNA TGTGCCACCAGCAGAGATAGCAAGGGCTGGAACACTGAAGCTTTCTTT. It encodes CATSRDSKGWNTEAFF.

This clonotype was observed a handful of times. The gene calls are TRBV4-1 and TRBJ1-5, with no clear D. V was pared by 0 bases and J by 7 bases, with 7 bases between. Germline CDR1 is MGHRA and CDR2 is YSYEKL. The CDR3 has 13 residues. The CDR3 DNA sequence: TGCGCCAGCAGCCAAGATCCGGAACAGCCCCAGCATTTT. This gives the protein CASSQDPEQPQHF.

This clonotype showed up many times. The J gene is TRBJ2-1, the V gene TRBV29-1; 11 bases align to TRBD2. With V trimmed by 4 bases and J by 10 bases, 15 bases remained unmatched. CDR1 is SQVTM, CDR2 ANQGSEA, per germline. The CDR3 has 16 residues. CDR3 in amino acids: CSVAGDLSGRANEQFF. The CDR3 coding sequence is TGCAGCGTTGCAGGGGACCTTAGCGGGAGGGCCAACGAGCAGTTCTTC.

The chain couples TRBV19 to TRBJ2-1, with a tentative D call TRBD2 (6 bases). Trimming removed 4 bases from V and 2 bases from J, with 6 bases in between. The CDR3 runs 13 residues. Germline V gene data show CDR1 as LNHDA and CDR2 as SQIVND (reference sequence). The CDR3 nucleotides read TGTGCCAGTAGTAGGACTACCTACAATGAGCAGTTCTTC. This encodes CASSRTTYNEQFF. Based on the CDR3 plus reference TRBV19 and TRBJ2-1, the full variable domain is DGGITQSPKYLFRKEGQNVTLSCEQNLNHDAMYWYRQDPGQGLRLIYYSQIVNDFQKGDIAEGYSVSREKKESFPLTVTSAQKNPTAFYLCASSRTTYNEQFFGPGTRLTVL.

Only a few counts were recorded for this clonotype. This chain connects TRBV29-1 to TRBJ1-2; D ambiguous. The CDR3 has 12 amino acids. The V end lost 5 bases, the J end lost 7 bases, and 14 bases lay between the germline ends. The germline V gene encodes CDR1 SQVTM and CDR2 ANQGSEA. Here the CDR3 DNA reads TGCAGCGTTCTGCTACGGCTCGGTGGCTACACCTTC. Translating gives CSVLLRLGGYTF.

This clonotype has at least ten counts. V gene TRBV6-5 combines with J gene TRBJ2-2; 8 bases line up with TRBD2. From germline, CDR1 is MNHEY and CDR2 SVGAGI. The V segment lost 2 bases and the J segment 0 bases; nucleotides outside the gene matches: 8. The length of the CDR3 is 18 residues. CDR3: CASSYNSPGGTNTGELFF. The CDR3 DNA reads TGTGCCAGCAGTTACAATAGCCCGGGAGGGACGAACACCGGGGAGCTGTTTTTT.

There are many counts of this clonotype. The V gene is TRBV12-3 or TRBV12-4, the J gene TRBJ2-1, with 10 nucleotides matching TRBD2. There are 14 residues in the CDR3. The V and J ends lost 4 bases and 7 bases, in that order; junction bases with no gene match: 4. CDR3 DNA: TGTGCCAGCAGTTGGACTAGCGGTCTTAATGAGCAGTTCTTC. Its protein is CASSWTSGLNEQFF.

In this sample, this clonotype turned up many times. The rearrangement joins TRBV7-9 to TRBJ2-7, with 7 bases that match TRBD1. Germline assignment: CDR1 SEHNR and CDR2 FQNEAQ (reference sequence). CDR3 length: 14 residues. J lost 1 base, V lost 1 base, and 1 base had no gene match. The CDR3 bases are TGTGCCAGCAGCTTAGAGGGACAGTCCTACGAGCAGTACTTC. Protein: CASSLEGQSYEQYF.